This entry features one TCR beta chain sequence. The data stem from a study of shared clonotypes between healthy human individuals. Study details: Ranging from 18 to 49 in age, donors were a couple of women and three men.

The germline gives CDR1 SGHAT, CDR2 FQNNGV. V lost 3 bases to trimming and J lost 3 bases, with 8 bases between them. The CDR3 runs to 13 residues. Replicate sorted-subset PCRs were loaded with around 210 ng DNA, about 31,000 T cell genomes. This table comes from immunoSEQ multiplex PCR, and its TCRdb copy is limited to in-frame clones, with some not included. The sample yields 600,000 to 700,000 clones, about three quarters seen once. This receptor was obtained from a woman in her twenties or thirties in good health. Sequenced: memory CD4+ T cells sorted from blood. Sample subset: CD45RA-negative fraction. This chain links TRBV11-2 with TRBJ1-1; the D is unclear. CDR3 DNA sequence: TGTGCCAGCAGCTTTACCAGAGACACTGAAGCTTTCTTT. It codes for CASSFTRDTEAFF.